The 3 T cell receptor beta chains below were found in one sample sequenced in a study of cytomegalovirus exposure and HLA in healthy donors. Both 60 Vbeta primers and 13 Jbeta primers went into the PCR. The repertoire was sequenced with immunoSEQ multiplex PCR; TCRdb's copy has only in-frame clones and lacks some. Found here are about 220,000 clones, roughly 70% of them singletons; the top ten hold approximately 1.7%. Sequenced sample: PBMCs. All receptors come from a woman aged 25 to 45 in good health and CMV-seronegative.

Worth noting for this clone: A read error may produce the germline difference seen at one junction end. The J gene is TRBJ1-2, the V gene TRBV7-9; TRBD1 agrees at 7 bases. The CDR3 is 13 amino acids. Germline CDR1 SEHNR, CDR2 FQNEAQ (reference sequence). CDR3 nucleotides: TGTTCCAGCAGTCAGGGGGGAGTCTATGGCTACACCTTC. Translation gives CSSSQGGVYGYTF.

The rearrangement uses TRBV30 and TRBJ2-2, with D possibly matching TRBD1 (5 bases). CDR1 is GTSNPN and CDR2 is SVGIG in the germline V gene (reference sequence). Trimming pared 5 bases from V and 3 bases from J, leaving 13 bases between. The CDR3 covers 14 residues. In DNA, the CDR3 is TGTGCCTGGGTGGGGCTCCGATACACCGGGGAGCTGTTTTTT. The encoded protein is CAWVGLRYTGELFF.

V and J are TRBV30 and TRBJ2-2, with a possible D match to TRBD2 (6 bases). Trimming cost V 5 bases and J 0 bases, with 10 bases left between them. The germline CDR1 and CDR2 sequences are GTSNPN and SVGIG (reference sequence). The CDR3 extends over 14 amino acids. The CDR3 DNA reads TGTGCCTGGGACCCGGGGGCGAACACCGGGGAGCTGTTTTTT. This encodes CAWDPGANTGELFF.